This TCR beta chain stems from a study of T cells in Graves' hyperthyroidism and ophthalmopathy. Study findings and constraints: Before onset, by a median of around 6.4 months, the model predicted ophthalmopathy. Blood also held most thyroid clonotypes expanded beyond 0.001.

Aged 18 to 65, the patients had hyperthyroidism that was newly diagnosed and had lasted under 2 months. RNA transcripts served as the template for amplifying TCR beta CDR3 regions. First-round RT-PCR of the TCR CDR3 relied on the HTBI primer set. MiXCR was run by TCRdb on the multiplex PCR reads, yielding one entry per CDR3 protein. The sample has about 710,000 distinct CDR3 sequences; over 15% are singletons. This clonotype has only a few counts. Its cognate antigen is unknown. The sequenced sample was blood. The source is a man between 18 and 35 years old with Graves' hyperthyroidism.

The CDR3 DNA reads TGTGCCTGGAGTGTACTGCCGGGGCGTGGGGAGACCCAGTACTTC. It translates to CAWSVLPGRGETQYF. J is TRBJ2-5 and V is TRBV30, with D perhaps given as TRBD1 or TRBD2 (5 bases each). The CDR3 sequence is 15 residues long. Per the germline V gene, CDR1 is GTSNPN and CDR2 is SVGIG (reference sequence). The V gene lost 0 bases and the J gene lost 5 bases, with 16 bases spanning the gap.